The 13 T cell receptor beta chains reported below all come from one sample, sequenced in a study of blood T cell repertoires in COVID-19. Generated by immunoSEQ multiplex PCR, the TCRdb table keeps only in-frame clones and is missing some. The table records about 260,000 clones, 75% to 90% of them present only once. The sample was peripheral blood. Receptors were obtained from a human donor in a cohort sampled during active COVID-19.

The chain employs TRBV7-8 and TRBJ1-3; 9 bases align to TRBD1. With V trimmed by 6 bases and J by 3 bases, 9 bases remained unmatched. This CDR3 has 16 residues. Germline assignment: CDR1 SGHVS and CDR2 FQNEAQ. CDR3 region: CASSYLQGASGNTIYF. The CDR3 DNA reads as TGTGCCAGCAGTTACTTACAGGGGGCGAGTGGAAACACCATATATTTT.

This chain joins TRBV15 and TRBJ2-1; the D is unclear. V dropped 0 bases and J dropped 13 bases, with 13 bases sitting between them. This CDR3 has 13 amino acids. From germline, CDR1 is LNHNV and CDR2 YYDKDF (reference sequence). The CDR3 protein is CATSRDYSAGQFF. CDR3 nucleotides: TGTGCCACCAGCAGAGATTACTCGGCAGGCCAGTTCTTC.

The chain joins TRBV27 to TRBJ1-5; TRBD1 matches at 9 bases. After removal of 5 bases from V and 2 bases from J, the junction contained 13 bases not matched to a gene. The CDR3 sequence is 18 residues long. Germline CDR1 MNHEY, CDR2 SMNVEV (reference sequence). CDR3 amino acids: CASSIGRQGVSGNQPQHF. The CDR3 DNA follows: TGTGCCAGCAGTATAGGTCGACAGGGGGTTAGTGGCAATCAGCCCCAGCATTTT.

The chain joins TRBV5-5 to TRBJ1-1, with D maybe TRBD1 (6 bases). The germline CDR1 and CDR2 sequences are SGHKS and YYEKEE (reference sequence). The V end lost 6 bases, the J end lost 4 bases, and 25 bases lay between the germline ends. The CDR3 has 17 amino acids. As DNA, the CDR3 is TGTGCCAGCACAAGACTCTACAGGGACGGCGGGGGCACTGAAGCTTTCTTT. Translation: CASTRLYRDGGGTEAFF.

The V and J genes are TRBV4-1 and TRBJ2-1, with D maybe TRBD1 (6 bases). V lost 4 bases and J lost 6, with 22 bases in between. The CDR3 runs 17 residues. The germline CDR1 and CDR2 sequences are MGHRA and YSYEKL. CDR3 sequence reads: CASSLGGGGPPGNEQFF. DNA of the CDR3: TGCGCCAGCAGCCTAGGAGGTGGGGGCCCGCCTGGCAATGAGCAGTTCTTC.

CDR3 sequence (DNA): TGTGCCAGCCGGACTAGCGGGGCCACCGGGGAGCTGTTTTTT. Protein sequence: CASRTSGATGELFF. This chain links TRBV7-9 with TRBJ2-2; 12 nucleotides line up with TRBD2. The trim removed 8 bases at V and 4 bases at J, leaving 2 bases unmatched. CDR3 length equals 14 residues. Germline V gene lookup returns CDR1 SEHNR and CDR2 FQNEAQ (reference sequence).

This clone appeared a single time. The chain combines TRBV23-1 with TRBJ2-1; perhaps TRBD2 as D (5 bases). TRBV23-1 is treated as an ORF (open reading frame) with a function not yet certain. The CDR3 extends over 9 amino acids. Trimming removed 5 bases from V and 12 bases from J, with 5 bases in between. The CDR3 DNA sequence: TGCGCCAGCAGTAGCGGGCAGTTCTTC. This encodes CASSSGQFF.

This clone has only one observation. The rearrangement joins TRBV3-1 (or the pseudogene TRBV3-2) to TRBJ2-5; 11 bases line up with TRBD2. The ends lost 1 base at V and 5 bases at J; junction bases unmatched: 6. CDR3 length: 16 residues. CDR1 is LGHDT and CDR2 is YNNKEL in the germline V gene (reference sequence). The CDR3 bases are TGTGCCAGCAGCCAAGGTCTAGCGGGGGGTGTCGAGACCCAGTACTTC. Translation: CASSQGLAGGVETQYF.

The gene calls are TRBV6-5 and TRBJ2-7, with 8 bases lining up with TRBD1. Trimming cost V 6 bases and J 2 bases; bases outside gene matches: 6. The germline gives CDR1 MNHEY, CDR2 SVGAGI. CDR3 size: 14 residues. The DNA of the CDR3 is TGTGCCAGCAGCCAGGGGGCGACCCCCTACGAGCAGTACTTC. Protein sequence: CASSQGATPYEQYF.

This chain uses TRBV5-1 with TRBJ2-7; 9 nucleotides align to TRBD1. Germline V lookup: CDR1 SGHRS, CDR2 YFSETQ. V was pared by 4 bases and J by 2 bases, with 7 bases of the junction left unmatched. CDR3 length: 15 amino acids. CDR3 in DNA: TGCGCCAGCAGCGAGACAGGGGGAGCCCCCTACGAGCAGTACTTC. Encoded protein: CASSETGGAPYEQYF.

The CDR3 reads CASSWQGTAEAFF. CDR3 coding DNA: TGTGCCAGCAGCTGGCAGGGGACAGCTGAAGCTTTCTTT. The chain combines TRBV7-8 with TRBJ1-1; TRBD1 matches 7 bases. Germline loops: CDR1 SGHVS, CDR2 FQNEAQ. Trimming at V came to 4 bases and at J to 6 bases, leaving 5 bases not matched to a gene. This CDR3 has 13 amino acids.

The chain combines TRBV5-1 with TRBJ2-1, with 10 bases lining up with TRBD2. The CDR3 consists of 16 residues. Germline V gene lookup returns CDR1 SGHRS and CDR2 YFSETQ. V trimming: 3 bases; J trimming: 9 bases; junction bases outside the gene matches: 12. This chain's CDR3 is CASSSLPASGRSEQFF. The CDR3 DNA is TGCGCCAGCAGCTCCCTCCCTGCTAGCGGGAGAAGTGAGCAGTTCTTC. Full variable domain (remainder filled in from reference TRBV5-1 and TRBJ2-1): KAGVTQTPRYLIKTRGQQVTLSCSPISGHRSVSWYQQTPGQGLQFLFEYFSETQRNKGNFPGRFSGRQFSNSRSEMNVSTLELGDSALYLCASSSLPASGRSEQFFGPGTRLTVL.

The sample holds a few counts of this clone. The CDR3 here is CASSHGQGGETQYF. As DNA, the CDR3 is TGTGCCAGCAGCCACGGACAGGGAGGCGAGACCCAGTACTTC. The gene calls are TRBV4-2 and TRBJ2-5; 8 bases fit TRBD1. V trimming: 3 bases; J trimming: 5 bases; junction bases outside the gene matches: 5. This CDR3 is built from 14 residues. Germline CDR1 LGHNA, CDR2 YNFKEQ.